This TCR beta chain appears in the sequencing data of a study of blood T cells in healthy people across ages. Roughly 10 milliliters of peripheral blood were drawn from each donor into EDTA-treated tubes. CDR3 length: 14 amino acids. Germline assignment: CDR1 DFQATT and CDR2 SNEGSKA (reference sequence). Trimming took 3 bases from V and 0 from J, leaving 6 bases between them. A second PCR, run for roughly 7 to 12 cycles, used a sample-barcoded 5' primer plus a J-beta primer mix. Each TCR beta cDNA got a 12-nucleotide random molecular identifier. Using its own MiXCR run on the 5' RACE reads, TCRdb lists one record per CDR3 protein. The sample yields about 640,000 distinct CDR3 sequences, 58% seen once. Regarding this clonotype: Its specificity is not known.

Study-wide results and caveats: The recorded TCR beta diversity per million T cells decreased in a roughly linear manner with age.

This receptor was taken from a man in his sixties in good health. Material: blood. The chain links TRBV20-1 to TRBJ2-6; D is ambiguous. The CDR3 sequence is CSARSSSGANVLTF. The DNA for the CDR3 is TGCAGTGCTAGGTCGAGCTCTGGGGCCAACGTCCTGACTTTC.